This TCR beta chain was recovered during a study of blood T cell repertoires in COVID-19. Study-level background: Donors in the United States, Italy and Spain gave samples during acute or convalescent COVID-19.

V was cut by 0 bases and J by 13 bases, with 6 bases left in between. Germline CDR1 is SQVTM and CDR2 is ANQGSEA. The CDR3 covers 9 residues. Authors' analysis steps: Estimated nucleated cell counts came from reference gene primer amplification. The assay was immunoSEQ multiplex PCR, and TCRdb's table has in-frame clones only and misses some. The V and J calls and clone size are taken from that table; D and trimming were inferred from the DNA. The sample has about 290,000 clones; about nine tenths are singletons. Clinical histories supplied by participants themselves formed the basis of cohort assignment.

The TCR originated in a woman aged 35 to 49 who had recovered from COVID-19. Sequencing was done on a sample of PBMCs or T cells enriched from blood (not recorded which). The gene calls are TRBV29-1 and TRBJ1-2; D gene uncertain. CDR3 sequence (DNA): TGCAGCGTTGAAGAGGGCATCACCTTC. This codes for CSVEEGITF.